This T cell receptor beta chain is drawn from a study of control samples from healthy donors and cancer patients. Clones were sequenced by immunoSEQ multiplex PCR, and TCRdb holds only the in-frame ones, with some missing. The sample holds some 49,000 clones; around 86% are singletons and the top ten take approximately 3%. The CDR3 loop spans 14 amino acids. Germline values: CDR1 LGHNA, CDR2 YSLEER. V dropped 0 bases and J dropped 9 bases, with 12 bases sitting between them. This sequence was found in a woman between 50 and 59 years old with lung cancer. The chain employs TRBV4-3 and TRBJ2-1; D ambiguous. Sequencing was done on a sample of PBMCs. The CDR3, as DNA: TGCGCCAGCAGCCAAGACAATATCCTAGGTGAGCAGTTCTTC. Amino acids: CASSQDNILGEQFF.